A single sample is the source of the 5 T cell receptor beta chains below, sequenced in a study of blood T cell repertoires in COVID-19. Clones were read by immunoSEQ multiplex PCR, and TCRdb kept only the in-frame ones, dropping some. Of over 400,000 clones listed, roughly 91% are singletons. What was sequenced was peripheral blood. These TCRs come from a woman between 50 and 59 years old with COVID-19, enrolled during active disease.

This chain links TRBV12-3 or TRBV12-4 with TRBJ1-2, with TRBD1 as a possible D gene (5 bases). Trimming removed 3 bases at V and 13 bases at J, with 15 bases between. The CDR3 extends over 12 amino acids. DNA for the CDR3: TGTGCCAGCAGTTTTGACAGAACCTTAGGCACCTTC. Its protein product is CASSFDRTLGTF.

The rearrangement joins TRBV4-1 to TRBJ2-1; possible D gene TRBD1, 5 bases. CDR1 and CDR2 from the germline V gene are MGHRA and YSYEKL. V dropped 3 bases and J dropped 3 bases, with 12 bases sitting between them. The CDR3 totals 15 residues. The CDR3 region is CASSHPRGVYNEQFF. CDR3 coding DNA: TGCGCCAGCAGCCACCCAAGGGGCGTCTACAATGAGCAGTTCTTC.

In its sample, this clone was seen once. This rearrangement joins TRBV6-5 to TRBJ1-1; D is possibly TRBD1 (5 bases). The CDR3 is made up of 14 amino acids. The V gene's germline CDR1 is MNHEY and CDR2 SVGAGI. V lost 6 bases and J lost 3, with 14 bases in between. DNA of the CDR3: TGTGCCAGCAGACCTCACCGGGGGGACACTGAAGCTTTCTTT. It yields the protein CASRPHRGDTEAFF.

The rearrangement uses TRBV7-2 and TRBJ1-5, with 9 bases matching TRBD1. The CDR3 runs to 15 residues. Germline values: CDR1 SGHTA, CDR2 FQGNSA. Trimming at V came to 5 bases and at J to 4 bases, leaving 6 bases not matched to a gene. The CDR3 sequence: CASSPGQGPNQPQHF. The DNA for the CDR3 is TGTGCCAGCAGCCCCGGACAGGGGCCAAATCAGCCCCAGCATTTT.

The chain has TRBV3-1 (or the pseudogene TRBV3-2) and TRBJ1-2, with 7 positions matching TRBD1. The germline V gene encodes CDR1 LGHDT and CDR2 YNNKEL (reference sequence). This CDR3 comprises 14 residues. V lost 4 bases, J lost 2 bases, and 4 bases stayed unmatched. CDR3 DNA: TGTGCCAGCAGCCCGCTCAGGGGGAACTATGGCTACACCTTC. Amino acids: CASSPLRGNYGYTF.